This T cell receptor (beta chain) is drawn from a study of blood T cell repertoires in COVID-19. CDR1 is MNHNY, CDR2 SVGAGI, per germline (reference sequence). Trimming left V 2 bases short and J 4 bases short, with 4 bases between. This CDR3 region has 12 residues. Only in-frame clones appear in the TCRdb table, and some are missing; sequencing was by immunoSEQ multiplex PCR. In the table there are a few hundred thousand clones, 70% to 90% of which are singletons. V and J are TRBV6-6 and TRBJ2-3; D unclear. Sequencing was performed on peripheral blood. The TCR comes from a middle-aged man who had recovered from COVID-19. The CDR3 loop reads CASSYGPDTQYF. Here the CDR3 DNA reads TGTGCCAGCAGTTACGGCCCAGATACGCAGTATTTT.